These 9 T cell receptor beta chains came from one sample sequenced in a study of blood T cell repertoires in COVID-19. Repertoires were generated with immunoSEQ multiplex PCR, while TCRdb's copy carries only in-frame clones and drops some. The sample has 200,000 to 250,000 clones; 85% to 90% are singletons. Sequences were obtained from PBMCs or T cells enriched from blood (not recorded which). The receptors were gathered from a man aged 50 to 59 who had been exposed to COVID-19.

This clone was detected once. This rearrangement joins TRBV4-1 to TRBJ1-2; unclear D gene. The V gene lost 2 bases and the J gene lost 6 bases, with 16 bases spanning the gap. The CDR3 spans 15 residues. Germline V gives CDR1 MGHRA, CDR2 YSYEKL. CDR3 nucleotides: TGCGCCAGCAGCCAATACGGACCGAGGAGGGATGGCTACACCTTC. This encodes CASSQYGPRRDGYTF.

The J gene is TRBJ1-3, the V gene TRBV9; D call uncertain. Germline lookup yields CDR1 SGDLS and CDR2 YYNGEE. The V end lost 0 bases, the J end lost 9 bases, and 7 bases lay between the germline ends. The CDR3 sequence is 12 residues long. The CDR3 DNA reads TGTGCCAGCAGCGTAGAAGGAGGCACCATATATTTT. It codes for CASSVEGGTIYF.

The chain links TRBV20-1 to TRBJ1-2; possibly TRBD1 for D (6 bases). This CDR3 has 11 residues. The germline V and J ends were trimmed by 8 bases and 2 bases, with 9 bases remaining between them. Germline V lookup: CDR1 DFQATT, CDR2 SNEGSKA (reference sequence). The CDR3 DNA sequence: TGCAGTTCTACAGGGAACTATGGCTACACCTTC. It yields the protein CSSTGNYGYTF.

The rearrangement joins TRBV9 to TRBJ1-5; D unresolved. Germline assignment: CDR1 SGDLS and CDR2 YYNGEE. The CDR3 has 15 amino acids. The V and J ends lost 4 bases and 3 bases respectively, with 14 bases between them. The CDR3 spells CASSQNTNPNQPQHF. The CDR3 nucleotides read TGTGCCAGCAGCCAAAACACAAACCCCAATCAGCCCCAGCATTTT.

The sample holds one count of this clone. This sequence joins TRBV5-1 and TRBJ2-2, with TRBD2 matching over 12 bases. The CDR3 runs 15 residues. CDR1 and CDR2 from the germline V gene are SGHRS and YFSETQ. The V segment lost 5 bases and the J segment 4 bases; nucleotides outside the gene matches: 3. The CDR3 nucleotides are TGCGCCAGCAGTACTAGCGGGGGGCCCACCGGGGAGCTGTTTTTT. Its protein product is CASSTSGGPTGELFF.

The chain carries TRBV3-1 (or the pseudogene TRBV3-2) and TRBJ1-1, with 7 bases fitting TRBD1. CDR3 length: 13 amino acids. The germline V gene encodes CDR1 LGHDT and CDR2 YNNKEL (reference sequence). V was clipped by 2 bases and J by 7 bases; unmatched bases: 4. The CDR3 sequence is CASSQSGGGEAFF. The CDR3 DNA reads TGTGCCAGCAGCCAATCAGGGGGTGGTGAAGCTTTCTTT.

This clone was seen a few times. The chain uses TRBV6-4 and TRBJ2-7, with D perhaps matching TRBD2 (5 bases). This CDR3 region has 17 residues. Germline V gene sequence: CDR1 MRHNA, CDR2 SNTAGT. V was cut by 0 bases and J by 3 bases, with 18 bases left in between. The CDR3 coding sequence is TGTGCCAGCAGTGACTCCCAGGATTTACTAGAGAACTACGAGCAGTACTTC. Encoded protein: CASSDSQDLLENYEQYF.

This chain links TRBV27 with TRBJ1-2, with a possible D match to TRBD1 (5 bases). V lost 4 bases to trimming and J lost 4 bases, with 13 bases between them. CDR1 and CDR2 from the germline V gene are MNHEY and SMNVEV (reference sequence). The CDR3 is 14 residues long. CDR3 residues: CASSYQGSSYGYTF. The DNA of the CDR3 is TGTGCCAGCAGTTACCAGGGATCGAGCTATGGCTACACCTTC.

This clone has just one count. The rearrangement joins TRBV18 to TRBJ1-5; 8 bases are a match to TRBD1. With V trimmed by 3 bases and J by 0 bases, 7 bases remained unmatched. The germline gives CDR1 KGHSH, CDR2 LQKENI. CDR3 size: 17 residues. CDR3 protein: CASSPGQAIYSNQPQHF. The CDR3 DNA reads as TGTGCCAGCTCACCGGGACAGGCCATTTATAGCAATCAGCCCCAGCATTTT. The full variable domain, its missing parts supplied by reference TRBV18 and TRBJ1-5, is NAGVMQNPRHLVRRRGQEARLRCSPMKGHSHVYWYRQLPEEGLKFMVYLQKENIIDESGMPKERFSAEFPKEGPSILRIQQVVRGDSAAYFCASSPGQAIYSNQPQHFGDGTRLSIL.